The text below deals with one T cell receptor beta chain. Its antigen is still unknown. There are no base qualities to consult, and no much larger clone falls within one base. The CDR3, cysteine through phenylalanine, is 15 amino acids long. Only the CDR3 DNA is retained, 45 bases long and in frame from the first base. For CDR1 and CDR2, the germline V gene lists MDHEN and SYDVKM. V is trimmed back by 2 bases and J by 6 bases, and the junction contains 8 bases that no gene match accounts for. Collaborating institutions collected whole blood in K2EDTA tubes following their own protocols. For TCRbeta analysis, collaborators shipped samples in one of three forms: frozen whole blood, isolated PBMCs, or DNA extracted from either of those sample types. TCRbeta CDR3 regions were amplified from genomic DNA by means of the immunoSEQ Assay, a bias-controlled multiplex PCR. Per the original workflow: The number of nucleated cells in each sample was estimated by amplification of reference gene primers within the assay. To quantify the absolute abundance of each unique TCRbeta CDR3 rearrangement, sequence reads were collapsed and filtered. For each sample, productive Simpson clonality was calculated as the square root of Simpson's diversity index across productive rearrangements. TCRdb took this table from immuneACCESS and kept in-frame rearrangements with V and J called. Such tables lack part of the clones; where checked against another copy, unresolved V genes explain under half of the gap, and the rest is unexplained. That table is the source of V, J and clone size, and D and trimming were worked out from the DNA. Present in this sample are about 59,000 clones, 75% to 85% of which were seen just once. 6.5% to 8.5% of the sample belongs to the ten largest clones.

This sample is drawn from a study of blood T cell repertoires in COVID-19 (dated by TCRdb to about 2020). For context, the study as a whole: Samples from collaborators originated in the United States, Italy and Spain and spanned both the acute and convalescent phases of COVID-19. The material from the prospective study consisted of cDNA or gDNA derived from T cells, B-cell-depleted T cells, or PBMCs. The dataset comprised deeply sampled blood TCRbeta repertoires from subjects exposed to, actively infected with, or recovered from COVID-19. A freely available public database, intended as a resource for researchers studying the immune response to SARS-CoV-2, is where the repertoires were released. Samples came from the ongoing ImmuneRACE study (first 160 participants) plus 1,254 subjects from 6 global collaborators. A de-identified subject ID, COVID-19 status, age in years and sex were almost always included in the sample metadata. Where HLA class I and class II types were available, the types were taken from metadata supplied by the sample provider, not from assay-based typing.

What the authors observed across the whole study: Clinical and demographic metadata were provided uncurated, with the amount varying by source and participant.

This sequence uses TRBV28 and TRBJ1-2; 8 bases in between match TRBD1. Input material: peripheral blood. The receptor was derived from a man in his 60s with acute or convalescent COVID-19. Read as DNA, the sequence is TGTGCCAGCAGTTTAATAGCAGGGGGCAGGGATGGCTACACCTTC. Its protein reads: CASSLIAGGRDGYTF.